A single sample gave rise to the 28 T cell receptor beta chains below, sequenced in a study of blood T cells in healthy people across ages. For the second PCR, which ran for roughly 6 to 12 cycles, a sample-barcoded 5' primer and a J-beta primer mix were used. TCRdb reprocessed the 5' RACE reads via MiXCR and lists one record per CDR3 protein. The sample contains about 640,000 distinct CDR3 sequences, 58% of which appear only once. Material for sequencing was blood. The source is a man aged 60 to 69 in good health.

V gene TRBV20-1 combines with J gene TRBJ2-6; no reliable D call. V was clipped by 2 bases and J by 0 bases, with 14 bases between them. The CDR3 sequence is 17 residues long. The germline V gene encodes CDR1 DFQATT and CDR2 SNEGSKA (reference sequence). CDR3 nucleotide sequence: TGCAGTGCTAGAAGGGCCGGACGCCCCTCTGGGGCCAACGTCCTGACTTTC. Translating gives CSARRAGRPSGANVLTF.

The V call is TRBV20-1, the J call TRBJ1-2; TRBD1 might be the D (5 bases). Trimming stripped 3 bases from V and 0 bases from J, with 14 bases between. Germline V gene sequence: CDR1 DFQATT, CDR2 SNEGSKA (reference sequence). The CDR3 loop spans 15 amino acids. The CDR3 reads CSARGPGRPNYGYTF. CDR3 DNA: TGCAGTGCTAGGGGACCGGGCCGACCTAACTATGGCTACACCTTC.

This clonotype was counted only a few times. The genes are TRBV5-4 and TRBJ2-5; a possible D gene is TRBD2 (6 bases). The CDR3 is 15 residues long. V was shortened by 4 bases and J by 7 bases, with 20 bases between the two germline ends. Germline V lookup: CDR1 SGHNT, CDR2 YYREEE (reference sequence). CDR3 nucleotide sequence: TGTGCCAGCAGCATAAAAGGACCACCGGAGGGGACCCAGTACTTC. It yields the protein CASSIKGPPEGTQYF. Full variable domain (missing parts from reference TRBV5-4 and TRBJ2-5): ETGVTQSPTHLIKTRGQQVTLRCSSQSGHNTVSWYQQALGQGPQFIFQYYREEENGRGNFPPRFSGLQFPNYSSELNVNALELDDSALYLCASSIKGPPEGTQYFGPGTRLLVL.

The DNA of the CDR3 is TGTGCCAGCTCACCAGCCACCAGGGAAAACAATGAGCAGTTCTTC. It translates to CASSPATRENNEQFF. This rearrangement joins TRBV18 to TRBJ2-1; D is possibly TRBD1 (5 bases). Germline CDR1 is KGHSH and CDR2 is LQKENI. The V and J ends lost 2 bases and 5 bases respectively, with 13 bases between them. This CDR3 has 15 amino acids. The full variable domain, with the rest looked up from reference TRBV18 and TRBJ2-1, is NAGVMQNPRHLVRRRGQEARLRCSPMKGHSHVYWYRQLPEEGLKFMVYLQKENIIDESGMPKERFSAEFPKEGPSILRIQQVVRGDSAAYFCASSPATRENNEQFFGPGTRLTVL.

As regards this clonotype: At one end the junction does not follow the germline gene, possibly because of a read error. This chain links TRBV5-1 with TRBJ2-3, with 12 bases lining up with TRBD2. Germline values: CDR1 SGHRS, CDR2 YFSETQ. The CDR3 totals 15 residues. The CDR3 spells CASSSSGGAIDTLYF. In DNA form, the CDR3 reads TGCGCCAGCAGTTCTAGCGGGGGGGCCATAGATACGCTGTATTTT.

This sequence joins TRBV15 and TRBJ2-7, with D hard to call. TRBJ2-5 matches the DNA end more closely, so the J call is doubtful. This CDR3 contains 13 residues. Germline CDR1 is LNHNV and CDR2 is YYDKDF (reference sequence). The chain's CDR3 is CATSRTPGGTQYF. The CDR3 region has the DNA TGTGCCACCAGCAGAACTCCCGGTGGGACCCAGTACTTC.

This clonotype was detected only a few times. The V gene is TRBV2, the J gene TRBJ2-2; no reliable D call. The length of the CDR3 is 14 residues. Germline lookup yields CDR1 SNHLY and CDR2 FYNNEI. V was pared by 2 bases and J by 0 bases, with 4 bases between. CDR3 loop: CASSESSNTGELFF. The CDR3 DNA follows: TGTGCCAGCAGTGAATCGTCGAACACCGGGGAGCTGTTTTTT.

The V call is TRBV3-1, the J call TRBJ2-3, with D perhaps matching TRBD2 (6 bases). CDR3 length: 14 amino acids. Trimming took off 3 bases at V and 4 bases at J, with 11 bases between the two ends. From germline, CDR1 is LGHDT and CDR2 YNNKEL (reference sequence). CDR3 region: CASSQAGRSDTQYF. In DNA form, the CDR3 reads TGTGCCAGCAGCCAGGCGGGGAGATCAGATACGCAGTATTTT.

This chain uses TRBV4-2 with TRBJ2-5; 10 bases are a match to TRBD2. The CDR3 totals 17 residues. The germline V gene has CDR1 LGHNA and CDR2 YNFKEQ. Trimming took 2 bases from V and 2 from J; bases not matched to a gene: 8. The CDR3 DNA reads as TGTGCCAGCAGCCAAACGACTAGAGCGGGGGGGCAAGAGACCCAGTACTTC. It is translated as CASSQTTRAGGQETQYF.

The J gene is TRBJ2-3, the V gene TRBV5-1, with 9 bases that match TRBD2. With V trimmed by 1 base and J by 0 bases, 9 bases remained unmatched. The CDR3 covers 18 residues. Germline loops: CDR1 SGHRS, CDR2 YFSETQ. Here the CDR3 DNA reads TGCGCCAGCAGCTTGTGGCTTAGCGGGGGCTCAAGCACAGATACGCAGTATTTT. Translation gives CASSLWLSGGSSTDTQYF. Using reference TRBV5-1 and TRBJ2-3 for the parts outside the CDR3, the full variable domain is KAGVTQTPRYLIKTRGQQVTLSCSPISGHRSVSWYQQTPGQGLQFLFEYFSETQRNKGNFPGRFSGRQFSNSRSEMNVSTLELGDSALYLCASSLWLSGGSSTDTQYFGPGTRLTVL.

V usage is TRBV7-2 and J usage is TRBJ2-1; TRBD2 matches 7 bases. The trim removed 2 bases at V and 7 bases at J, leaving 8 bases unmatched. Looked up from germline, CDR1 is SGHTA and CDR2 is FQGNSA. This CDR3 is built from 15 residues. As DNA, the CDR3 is TGTGCCAGCAGCTTATCCCCTAGCGGACGGAATGAGCAGTTCTTC. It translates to CASSLSPSGRNEQFF.

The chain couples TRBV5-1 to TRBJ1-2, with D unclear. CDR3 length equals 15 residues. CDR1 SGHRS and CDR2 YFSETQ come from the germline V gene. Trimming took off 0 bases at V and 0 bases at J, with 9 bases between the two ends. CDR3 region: CASSLGDTSNYGYTF. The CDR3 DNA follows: TGCGCCAGCAGCTTGGGAGACACCTCTAACTATGGCTACACCTTC.

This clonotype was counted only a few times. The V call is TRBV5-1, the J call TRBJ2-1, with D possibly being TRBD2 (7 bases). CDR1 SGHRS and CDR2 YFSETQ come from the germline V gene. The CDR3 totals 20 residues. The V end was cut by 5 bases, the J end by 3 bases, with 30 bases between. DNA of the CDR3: TGCGCCAGCAGACGTCCTGCACCAGGGGAGACTAGCTTCAGCTACAATGAGCAGTTCTTC. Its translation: CASRRPAPGETSFSYNEQFF.

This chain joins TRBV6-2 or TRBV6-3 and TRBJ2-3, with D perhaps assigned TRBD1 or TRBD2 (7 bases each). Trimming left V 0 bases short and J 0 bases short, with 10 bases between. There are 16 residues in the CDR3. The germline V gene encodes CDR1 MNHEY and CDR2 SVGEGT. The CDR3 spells CASSYSQGGSTDTQYF. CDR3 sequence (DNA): TGTGCCAGCAGTTACTCGCAGGGGGGGAGCACAGATACGCAGTATTTT.

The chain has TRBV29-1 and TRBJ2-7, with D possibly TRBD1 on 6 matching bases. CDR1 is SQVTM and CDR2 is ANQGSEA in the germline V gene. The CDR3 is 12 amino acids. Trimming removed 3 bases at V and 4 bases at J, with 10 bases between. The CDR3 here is CSVEGRGYEQYF. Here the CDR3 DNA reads TGCAGCGTTGAGGGCAGGGGTTACGAGCAGTACTTC.

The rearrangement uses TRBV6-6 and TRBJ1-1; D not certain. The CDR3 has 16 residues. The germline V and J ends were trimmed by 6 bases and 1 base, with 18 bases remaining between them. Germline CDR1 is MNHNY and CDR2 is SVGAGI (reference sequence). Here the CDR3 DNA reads TGTGCCAGCAGCCCTGCTTCCTTAACAGCGAACACTGAAGCTTTCTTT. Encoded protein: CASSPASLTANTEAFF.

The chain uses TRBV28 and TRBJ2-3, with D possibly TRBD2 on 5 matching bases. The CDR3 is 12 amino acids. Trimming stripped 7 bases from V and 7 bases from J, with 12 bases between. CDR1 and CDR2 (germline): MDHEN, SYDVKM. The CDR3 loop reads CASNRSGYTQYF. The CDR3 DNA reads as TGTGCCAGCAACCGCAGCGGATATACGCAGTATTTT.

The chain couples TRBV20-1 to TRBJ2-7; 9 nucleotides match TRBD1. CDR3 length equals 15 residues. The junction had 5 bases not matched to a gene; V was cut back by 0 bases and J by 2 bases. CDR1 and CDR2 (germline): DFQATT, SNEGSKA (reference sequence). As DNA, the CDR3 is TGCAGTGCTAGAGACGGACAGGGGATCGCCTACGAGCAGTACTTC. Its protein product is CSARDGQGIAYEQYF.

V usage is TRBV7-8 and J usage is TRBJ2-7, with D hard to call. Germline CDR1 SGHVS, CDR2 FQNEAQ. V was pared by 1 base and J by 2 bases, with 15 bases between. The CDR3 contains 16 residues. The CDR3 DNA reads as TGTGCCAGCAGCTTAGGATCGGAGTCTGCGACCTACGAGCAGTACTTC. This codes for CASSLGSESATYEQYF.

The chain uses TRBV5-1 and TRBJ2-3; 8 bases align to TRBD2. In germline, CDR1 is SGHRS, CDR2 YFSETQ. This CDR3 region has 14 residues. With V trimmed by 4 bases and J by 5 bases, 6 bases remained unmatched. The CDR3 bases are TGCGCCAGCAGCCCCGCGGGGGGCGGAGATACGCAGTATTTT. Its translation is CASSPAGGGDTQYF.

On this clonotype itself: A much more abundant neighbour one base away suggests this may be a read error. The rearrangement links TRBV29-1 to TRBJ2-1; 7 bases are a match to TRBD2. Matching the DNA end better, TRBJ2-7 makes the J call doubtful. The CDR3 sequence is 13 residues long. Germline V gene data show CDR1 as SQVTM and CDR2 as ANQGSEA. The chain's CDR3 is CAGVGEGSDEQYF. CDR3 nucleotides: TGCGCGGGGGTTGGGGAGGGCTCCGACGAGCAGTACTTC.

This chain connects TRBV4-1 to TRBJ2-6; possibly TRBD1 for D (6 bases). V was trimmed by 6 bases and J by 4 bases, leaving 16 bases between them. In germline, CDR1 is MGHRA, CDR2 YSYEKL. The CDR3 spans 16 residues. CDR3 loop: CASRRPGTSGANVLTF. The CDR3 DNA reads TGCGCCAGCAGGAGACCCGGGACAAGCGGGGCCAACGTCCTGACTTTC.

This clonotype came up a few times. The CDR3 spells CASSQDNIGLAGTQYF. The CDR3, as DNA: TGTGCCAGCAGCCAAGATAACATTGGACTAGCGGGGACCCAGTACTTC. The genes are TRBV3-1 and TRBJ2-5, with TRBD2 matching over 11 bases. Germline values: CDR1 LGHDT, CDR2 YNNKEL (reference sequence). V gave up 0 bases and J gave up 7 bases; unmatched junction bases: 7. This CDR3 has 16 residues.

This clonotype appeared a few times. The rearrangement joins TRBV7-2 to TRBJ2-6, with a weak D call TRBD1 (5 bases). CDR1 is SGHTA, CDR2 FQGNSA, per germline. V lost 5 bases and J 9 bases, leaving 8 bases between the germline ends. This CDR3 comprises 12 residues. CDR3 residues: CASSPQGNVLTF. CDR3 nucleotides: TGTGCCAGCAGCCCCCAGGGCAACGTCCTGACTTTC.

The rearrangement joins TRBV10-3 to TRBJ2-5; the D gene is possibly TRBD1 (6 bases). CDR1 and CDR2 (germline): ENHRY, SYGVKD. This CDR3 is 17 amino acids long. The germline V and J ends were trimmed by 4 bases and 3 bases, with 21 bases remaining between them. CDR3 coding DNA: TGTGCCATCAGTGCCCAGCCAGGGGACAAAGGGAAAGAGACCCAGTACTTC. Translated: CAISAQPGDKGKETQYF.

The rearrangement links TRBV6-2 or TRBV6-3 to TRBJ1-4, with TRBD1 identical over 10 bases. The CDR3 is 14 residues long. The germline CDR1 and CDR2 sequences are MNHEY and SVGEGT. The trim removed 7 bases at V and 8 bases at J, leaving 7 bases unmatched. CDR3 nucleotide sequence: TGTGCCAGCAATAGACAGGGGGCCGGGGAAAAACTGTTTTTT. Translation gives CASNRQGAGEKLFF.

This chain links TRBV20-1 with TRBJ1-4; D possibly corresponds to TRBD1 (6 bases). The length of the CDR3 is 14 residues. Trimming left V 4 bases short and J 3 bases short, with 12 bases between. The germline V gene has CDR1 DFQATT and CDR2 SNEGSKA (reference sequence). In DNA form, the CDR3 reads TGCAGTGCTAATCCTCAGGGGTCTAATGAAAAACTGTTTTTT. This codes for CSANPQGSNEKLFF.

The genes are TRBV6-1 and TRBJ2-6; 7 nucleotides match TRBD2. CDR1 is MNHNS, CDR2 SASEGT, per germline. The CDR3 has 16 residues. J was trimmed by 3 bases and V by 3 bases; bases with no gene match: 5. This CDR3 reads CASSEGRGVGANVLTF. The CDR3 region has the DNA TGTGCCAGCAGTGAGGGACGGGGGGTTGGGGCCAACGTCCTGACTTTC.